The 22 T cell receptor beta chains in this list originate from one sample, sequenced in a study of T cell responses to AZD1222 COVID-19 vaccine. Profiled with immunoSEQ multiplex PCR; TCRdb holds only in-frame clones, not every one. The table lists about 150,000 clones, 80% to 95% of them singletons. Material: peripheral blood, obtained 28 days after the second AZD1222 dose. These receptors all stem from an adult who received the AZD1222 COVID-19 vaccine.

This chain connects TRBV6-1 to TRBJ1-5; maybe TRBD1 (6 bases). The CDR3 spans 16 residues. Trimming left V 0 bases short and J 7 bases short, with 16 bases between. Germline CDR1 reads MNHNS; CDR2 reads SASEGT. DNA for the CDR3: TGTGCCAGCAGTGAAGCGACGCCCAGGGGTGCGCAGCCCCAGCATTTT. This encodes CASSEATPRGAQPQHF.

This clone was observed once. In DNA form, the CDR3 reads TGTGCCAGCAGCTTTGGTGTAGCGACCGGGGAGCTGTTTTTT. Its protein is CASSFGVATGELFF. The gene calls are TRBV5-4 and TRBJ2-2; a possible D gene is TRBD2 (5 bases). From germline, CDR1 is SGHNT and CDR2 YYREEE (reference sequence). The ends were cut back, 2 bases at V and 5 bases at J, with 10 bases in the middle. The length of the CDR3 is 14 residues.

The CDR3 DNA reads TGCAGCGTTGAGAAGGAGGTCTTACCCGGGGAGCTGTTTTTT. Protein product: CSVEKEVLPGELFF. The chain uses TRBV29-1 and TRBJ2-2, with a possible D match to TRBD2 (5 bases). V was trimmed by 3 bases and J by 6 bases, leaving 14 bases between them. The CDR3 totals 14 residues. Germline-derived CDR1 and CDR2 are SQVTM and ANQGSEA.

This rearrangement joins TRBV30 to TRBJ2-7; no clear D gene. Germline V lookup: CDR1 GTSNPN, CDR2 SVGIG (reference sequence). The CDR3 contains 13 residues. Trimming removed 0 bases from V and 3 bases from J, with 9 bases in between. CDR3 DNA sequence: TGTGCCTGGAGTGTTACAGCATTCTACGAGCAGTACTTC. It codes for CAWSVTAFYEQYF.

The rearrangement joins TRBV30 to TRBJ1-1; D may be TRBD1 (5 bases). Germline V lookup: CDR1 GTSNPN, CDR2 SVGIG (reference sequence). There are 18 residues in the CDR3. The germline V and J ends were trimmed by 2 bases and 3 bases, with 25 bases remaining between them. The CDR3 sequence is CAWSLLGGPPRVDTEAFF. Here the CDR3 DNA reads TGTGCCTGGAGTCTCCTGGGGGGACCTCCGCGGGTAGACACTGAAGCTTTCTTT.

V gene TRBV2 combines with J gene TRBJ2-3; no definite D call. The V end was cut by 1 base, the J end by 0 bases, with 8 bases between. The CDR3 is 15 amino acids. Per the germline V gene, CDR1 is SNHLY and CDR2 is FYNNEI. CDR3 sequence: CASSEGLGSTDTQYF. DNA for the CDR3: TGTGCCAGCAGTGAAGGCTTGGGTAGCACAGATACGCAGTATTTT.

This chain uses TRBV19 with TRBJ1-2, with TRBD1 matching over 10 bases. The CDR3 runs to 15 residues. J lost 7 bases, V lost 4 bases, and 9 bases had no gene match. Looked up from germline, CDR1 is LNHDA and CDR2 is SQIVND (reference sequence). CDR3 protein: CASSTRQGADFGYTF. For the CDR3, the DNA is TGTGCCAGTAGTACCCGACAGGGGGCGGATTTTGGCTACACCTTC.

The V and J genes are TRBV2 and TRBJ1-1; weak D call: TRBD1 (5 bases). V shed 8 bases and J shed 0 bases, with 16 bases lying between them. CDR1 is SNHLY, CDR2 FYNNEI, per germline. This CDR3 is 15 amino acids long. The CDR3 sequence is CASCTMPGMNTEAFF. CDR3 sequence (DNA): TGTGCCAGCTGCACAATGCCAGGGATGAACACTGAAGCTTTCTTT. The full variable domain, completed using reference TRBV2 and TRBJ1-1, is EPEVTQTPSHQVTQMGQEVILRCVPISNHLYFYWYRQILGQKVEFLVSFYNNEISEKSEIFDDQFSVERPDGSNFTLKIRSTKLEDSAMYFCASCTMPGMNTEAFFGQGTRLTVV.

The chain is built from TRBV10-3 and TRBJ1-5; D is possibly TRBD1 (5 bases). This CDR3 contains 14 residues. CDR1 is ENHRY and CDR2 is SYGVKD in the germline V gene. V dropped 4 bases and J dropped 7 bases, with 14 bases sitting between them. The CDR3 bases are TGTGCCATCAGTGGCCCGGGGCCACAACAGCCCCAGCATTTT. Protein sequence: CAISGPGPQQPQHF.

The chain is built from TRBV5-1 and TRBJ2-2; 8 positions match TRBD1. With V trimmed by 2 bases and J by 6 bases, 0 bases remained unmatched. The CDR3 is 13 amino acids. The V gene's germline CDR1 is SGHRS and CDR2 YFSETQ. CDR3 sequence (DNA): TGCGCCAGCAGCTTACAGGGGGCCGGGGAGCTGTTTTTT. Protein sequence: CASSLQGAGELFF.

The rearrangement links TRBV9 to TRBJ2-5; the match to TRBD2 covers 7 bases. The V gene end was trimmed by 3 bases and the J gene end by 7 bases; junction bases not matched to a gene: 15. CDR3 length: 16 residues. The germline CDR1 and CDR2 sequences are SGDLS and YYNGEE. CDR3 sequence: CASSAREGGPKGTQYF. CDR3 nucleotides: TGTGCCAGCAGCGCCAGGGAGGGAGGACCTAAAGGGACCCAGTACTTC.

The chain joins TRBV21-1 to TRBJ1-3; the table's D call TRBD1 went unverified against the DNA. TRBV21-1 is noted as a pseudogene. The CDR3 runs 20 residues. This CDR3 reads CASSKETDIKFSSSGNTIYF. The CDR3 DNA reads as TGTGCCAGCAGCAAGGAGACAGACATTAAATTCTCGAGCTCTGGAAACACCATATATTTT.

CDR3 protein: CASSYSRTYEQYF. CDR3 sequence (DNA): TGTGCCAGCAGTTACTCAAGGACGTACGAGCAGTACTTC. The gene calls are TRBV6-6 and TRBJ2-7, with D uncertain. Per the germline V gene, CDR1 is MNHNY and CDR2 is SVGAGI (reference sequence). The CDR3 consists of 13 residues. V lost 0 bases and J lost 4, with 7 bases in between.

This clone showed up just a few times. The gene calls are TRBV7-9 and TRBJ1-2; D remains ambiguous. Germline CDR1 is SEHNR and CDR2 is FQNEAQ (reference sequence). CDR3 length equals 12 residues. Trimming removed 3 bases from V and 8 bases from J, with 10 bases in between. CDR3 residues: CASSFGAEGYTF. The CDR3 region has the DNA TGTGCCAGCAGCTTCGGAGCTGAGGGCTACACCTTC.

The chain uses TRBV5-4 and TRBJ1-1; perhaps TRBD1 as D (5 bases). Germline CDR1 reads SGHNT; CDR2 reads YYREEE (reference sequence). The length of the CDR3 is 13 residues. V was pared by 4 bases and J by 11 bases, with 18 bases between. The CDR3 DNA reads TGTGCCAGCAGCGCCCGGGACGCCCTACGGGCTTTCTTT. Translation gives CASSARDALRAFF.

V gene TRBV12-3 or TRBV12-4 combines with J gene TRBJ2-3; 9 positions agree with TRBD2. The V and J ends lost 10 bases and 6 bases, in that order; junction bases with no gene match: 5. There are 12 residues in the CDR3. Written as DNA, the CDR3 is TGTGCCATTATAGCGGGAGTGGATACGCAGTATTTT. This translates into CAIIAGVDTQYF.

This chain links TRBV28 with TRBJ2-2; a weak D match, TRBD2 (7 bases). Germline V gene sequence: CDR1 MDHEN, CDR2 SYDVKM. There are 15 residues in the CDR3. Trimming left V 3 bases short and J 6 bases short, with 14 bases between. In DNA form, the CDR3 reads TGTGCCAGCAGTTTCACCCTAGGGGGGGCCGGGGAGCTGTTTTTT. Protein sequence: CASSFTLGGAGELFF.

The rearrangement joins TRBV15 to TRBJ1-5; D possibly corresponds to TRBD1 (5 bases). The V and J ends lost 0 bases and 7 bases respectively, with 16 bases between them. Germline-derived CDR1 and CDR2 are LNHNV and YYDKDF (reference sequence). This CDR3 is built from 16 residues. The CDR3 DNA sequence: TGTGCCACCAGCAGAGATCTGGGCCCGGGGGGACAGCCCCAGCATTTT. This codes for CATSRDLGPGGQPQHF.

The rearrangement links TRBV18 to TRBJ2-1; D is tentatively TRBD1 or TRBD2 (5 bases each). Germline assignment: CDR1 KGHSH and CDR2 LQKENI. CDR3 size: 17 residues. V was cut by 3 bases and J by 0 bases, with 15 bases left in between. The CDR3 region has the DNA TGTGCCAGCTCACCTCTGGGACCCGCTAGCTCCTACAATGAGCAGTTCTTC. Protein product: CASSPLGPASSYNEQFF.

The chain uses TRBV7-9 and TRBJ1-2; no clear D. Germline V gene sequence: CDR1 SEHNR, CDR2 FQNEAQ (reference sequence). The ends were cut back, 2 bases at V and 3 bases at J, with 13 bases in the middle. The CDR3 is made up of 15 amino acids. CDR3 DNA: TGTGCCAGCAGCTTACCCTCGCGGGGTGACTATGGCTACACCTTC. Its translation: CASSLPSRGDYGYTF.

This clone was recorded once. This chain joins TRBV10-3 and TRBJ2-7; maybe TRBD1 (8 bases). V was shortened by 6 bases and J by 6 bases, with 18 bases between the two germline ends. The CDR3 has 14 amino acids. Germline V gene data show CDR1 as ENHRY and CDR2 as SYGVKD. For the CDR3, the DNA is TGTGCCATCAGATCGGAACAGGGGGGGGTCGAGCAGTACTTC. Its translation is CAIRSEQGGVEQYF.

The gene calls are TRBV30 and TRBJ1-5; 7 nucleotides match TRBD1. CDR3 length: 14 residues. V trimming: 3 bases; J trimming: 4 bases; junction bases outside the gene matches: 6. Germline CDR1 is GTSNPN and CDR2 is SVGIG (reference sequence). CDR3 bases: TGTGCCTGGAGCACTGTACAGGGGAATCAGCCCCAGCATTTT. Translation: CAWSTVQGNQPQHF. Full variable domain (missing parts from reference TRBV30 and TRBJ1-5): SQTIHQWPATLVQPVGSPLSLECTVEGTSNPNLYWYRQAAGRGLQLLFYSVGIGQISSEVPQNLSASRPQDRQFILSSKKLLLSDSGFYLCAWSTVQGNQPQHFGDGTRLSIL.